A selection of T cell receptor beta chains follows, all from one sample in a study of PD-1 blockade in classical Hodgkin lymphoma. This table comes from immunoSEQ multiplex PCR, and its TCRdb copy is limited to in-frame clones, with some not included. The data contain approximately 99,000 clones, 80% to 90% of them singletons. This specimen consisted of peripheral blood mononuclear cells (PBMCs), obtained before the second cycle of nivolumab. The receptor set was obtained from a human donor with classical Hodgkin lymphoma. Each CDR3 is given with its conserved first and last residue. The D gene is left open where the match is weak. Clone size appears in some rows only: once, few, many, or a class for an expanded clone.

CDR3nt: TGTGCCAGCACCCTAGCGGGAGGGCACACAGATACGCAGTATTTT
CDR3aa: CASTLAGGHTDTQYF
v_gene: TRBV2
j_gene: TRBJ2-3
abundance: -
d_gene: TRBD2

CDR3nt: TGTGCCAGCAGTCAGAACACCGGGGAGCTGTTTTTT
CDR3aa: CASSQNTGELFF
v_gene: TRBV6-5
j_gene: TRBJ2-2
abundance: -
d_gene: -

CDR3nt: TGTGCCTGGAGTGGCGGAGCGTACAATGAGCAGTTCTTC
CDR3aa: CAWSGGAYNEQFF
v_gene: TRBV30
j_gene: TRBJ2-1
abundance: -
d_gene: -

CDR3nt: TGTGCCAGCAGCGCCGACAGGGGGGCCACCGGGGAGCTGTTTTTT
CDR3aa: CASSADRGATGELFF
v_gene: TRBV7-6
j_gene: TRBJ2-2
abundance: -
d_gene: TRBD1

CDR3nt: TGTGCCAGCAGCGTAGGCCCTACAGATACGCAGTATTTT
CDR3aa: CASSVGPTDTQYF
v_gene: TRBV9
j_gene: TRBJ2-3
abundance: -
d_gene: -

CDR3nt: TGTGCCAGCAGCCCAACTCGTGGACCCGAGACCCAGTACTTC
CDR3aa: CASSPTRGPETQYF
v_gene: TRBV11-2
j_gene: TRBJ2-5
abundance: once
d_gene: -

CDR3nt: TGCAGCGTTGGGGCAGGGGGCACTGAAGCTTTCTTT
CDR3aa: CSVGAGGTEAFF
v_gene: TRBV29-1
j_gene: TRBJ1-1
abundance: -
d_gene: TRBD1

CDR3nt: TGTGCCAGTAGAAGGGCAGGGGGGTATAGCAATCAGCCCCAGCATTTT
CDR3aa: CASRRAGGYSNQPQHF
v_gene: TRBV19
j_gene: TRBJ1-5
abundance: -
d_gene: TRBD1

CDR3nt: TGCGCCAGCAAGGGCGGGCGTACCACAGATACGCAGTATTTT
CDR3aa: CASKGGRTTDTQYF
v_gene: TRBV5-1
j_gene: TRBJ2-3
abundance: -
d_gene: -

CDR3nt: TGCAGCGCTAAGGCGGACTATGGCTACACCTTC
CDR3aa: CSAKADYGYTF
v_gene: TRBV29-1
j_gene: TRBJ1-2
abundance: -
d_gene: -

CDR3nt: TGTGCCAGTAGTATTTGGGACAGAGGGACTGAAGCTTTCTTT
CDR3aa: CASSIWDRGTEAFF
v_gene: TRBV19
j_gene: TRBJ1-1
abundance: -
d_gene: TRBD1

CDR3nt: TGTGCCAGCCTCGGATCAGGGGGCGTCGCTGGAAACACCATATATTTT
CDR3aa: CASLGSGGVAGNTIYF
v_gene: TRBV2
j_gene: TRBJ1-3
abundance: -
d_gene: TRBD1

CDR3nt: TGTGCCAGCAGCTTAGCAACAGGGTCTACCTACTACGAGCAGTACTTC
CDR3aa: CASSLATGSTYYEQYF
v_gene: TRBV7-9
j_gene: TRBJ2-7
abundance: -
d_gene: -

CDR3nt: TGTGCCAGCAGCCCTAGCCCTCGGTTTGATGAAAAACTGTTTTTT
CDR3aa: CASSPSPRFDEKLFF
v_gene: TRBV9
j_gene: TRBJ1-4
abundance: -
d_gene: -

CDR3nt: TGTGCCAGCAGCTCGTCGGACAGGGGGCTTAGTAGGGGTGAGCAGTTCTTC
CDR3aa: CASSSSDRGLSRGEQFF
v_gene: TRBV7-9
j_gene: TRBJ2-1
abundance: -
d_gene: TRBD1